Sequencing of this TCR beta chain was carried out in a study of spatial heterogeneity in lung cancer. Study details: There were, on average, more than 9.5 raw-read appearances for each unique TCR and UMI combination.

This CDR3 spans 21 amino acids. The germline gives CDR1 MGHRA, CDR2 YSYEKL. V lost 1 base, J lost 0 bases, and 14 bases stayed unmatched. This clonotype was detected ten times or more. Every TCR cDNA molecule bore its own unique molecular identifier. TCRdb itself ran the 5' RACE reads through MiXCR, one entry per CDR3 protein. The sample holds 13,000 or so distinct CDR3 sequences, less than 4.5% seen once. Documented time point: sample taken at primary tumor resection. Whole RNA from tumor, nontumor lung or frozen PBMC was sequenced unsorted. The material was PBMCs, obtained at surgery. The chain uses TRBV4-1 and TRBJ2-4; TRBD2 aligns across 11 bases. The source is a male donor with early-stage non-small cell lung cancer. CDR3 region: CASSQGHLAGGPELAKNIQYF. DNA for the CDR3: TGCGCCAGCAGCCAAGGCCATTTAGCGGGAGGGCCAGAACTAGCCAAAAACATTCAGTACTTC.